This note documents a single T cell receptor beta chain sequence. The source of the sample is a study of blood T cell repertoires in COVID-19. Looking at the study overall: T cells, B-cell-depleted T cells, or PBMCs supplied cDNA or gDNA.

Per the original data handling: Scientists estimated how many nucleated cells there were by amplifying reference gene primers. The protocol was immunoSEQ multiplex PCR, while the TCRdb copy is restricted to in-frame clones and leaves out a portion. That table is the source of V, J and clone size, and D and trimming were worked out from the DNA. The table records fewer than 250,000 clones, approximately 85% of them present only once. The germline V gene has CDR1 SQVTM and CDR2 ANQGSEA. V gave up 4 bases and J gave up 5 bases, with 17 bases separating them. This CDR3 region has 14 residues. Material for sequencing was peripheral blood. The chain employs TRBV29-1 and TRBJ1-1, with D perhaps TRBD1 (6 bases). This clonotype was obtained from a man between 40 and 49 years old with acute or convalescent COVID-19. The CDR3 is CSVGPLTGKTEAFF. The CDR3 DNA sequence: TGCAGCGTTGGACCTTTAACAGGGAAAACTGAAGCTTTCTTT. Complete variable domain (other parts from reference TRBV29-1 and TRBJ1-1): SAVISQKPSRDICQRGTSLTIQCQVDSQVTMMFWYRQQPGQSLTLIATANQGSEATYESGFVIDKFPISRPNLTFSTLTVSNMSPEDSSIYLCSVGPLTGKTEAFFGQGTRLTVV.